Following are 16 T cell receptor beta chains from one sample sequenced in a study of beta chain features in type 1 diabetes. Every bit of the isolated RNA underwent reverse transcription, so sequencing read expressed TCRB transcripts. Method: immunoSEQ multiplex PCR; TCRdb's copy keeps in-frame clones and lacks some. The data contain under 900,000 clones, about a sixth of them singletons. Material for sequencing was naive CD4+ T cells from blood. These receptors all come from a woman in her late teens or twenties in good health.

This clone was observed a handful of times. The chain is built from TRBV10-3 and TRBJ2-1; 8 nucleotides line up with TRBD1. Germline loops: CDR1 ENHRY, CDR2 SYGVKD. This CDR3 spans 14 amino acids. With 6 bases clipped from V and 6 bases from J, the junction kept 7 bases outside the gene matches. CDR3 sequence (DNA): TGTGCCATCAGGTCAGGGGGCTTACCCAATGAGCAGTTCTTC. The encoded protein is CAIRSGGLPNEQFF.

This chain connects TRBV7-2 to TRBJ2-1; 10 bases agree with TRBD2. V lost 5 bases to trimming and J lost 3 bases; unmatched junction nucleotides: 4. This CDR3 has 15 amino acids. In germline, CDR1 is SGHTA, CDR2 FQGNSA. Here the CDR3 reads CASSLSGGIYNEQFF. CDR3 DNA sequence: TGTGCCAGCAGCCTTAGCGGGGGGATCTACAATGAGCAGTTCTTC.

This clone was counted a few times. The chain is built from TRBV27 and TRBJ2-7; D is possibly TRBD2 (5 bases). The CDR3 totals 15 residues. V was pared by 3 bases and J by 1 base, with 13 bases between. Looked up from germline, CDR1 is MNHEY and CDR2 is SMNVEV (reference sequence). DNA for the CDR3: TGTGCCAGCAGTTTTAGCTCGGACTTTTCCTACGAGCAGTACTTC. As protein: CASSFSSDFSYEQYF.

The V call is TRBV7-2, the J call TRBJ1-1; D ambiguous. This CDR3 comprises 9 residues. The ends were cut back, 6 bases at V and 10 bases at J, with 6 bases in the middle. CDR1 SGHTA and CDR2 FQGNSA come from the germline V gene. CDR3 nucleotides: TGTGCCAGCAGTCCGGGAGCTTTCTTT. Translating gives CASSPGAFF.

The CDR3 loop is CASSPRLAGGETQYF. CDR3 DNA: TGTGCCAGCAGCCCCCGACTAGCGGGAGGAGAGACCCAGTACTTC. The rearrangement links TRBV14 to TRBJ2-5; TRBD2 agrees at 13 bases. V gave up 4 bases and J gave up 4 bases; unmatched junction bases: 3. Germline-derived CDR1 and CDR2 are SGHDN and FVKESK. The CDR3 covers 15 residues.

This clone was seen a handful of times. This chain joins TRBV28 and TRBJ2-4, with D perhaps matching TRBD2 (5 bases). The length of the CDR3 is 14 residues. The germline V gene encodes CDR1 MDHEN and CDR2 SYDVKM. V was trimmed by 10 bases and J by 0 bases, leaving 13 bases between them. The CDR3 sequence: CATYAGVAKNIQYF. In nucleotides, the CDR3 is TGTGCCACCTACGCCGGGGTAGCCAAAAACATTCAGTACTTC. Full variable domain (outside the CDR3, taken from reference TRBV28 and TRBJ2-4): DVKVTQSSRYLVKRTGEKVFLECVQDMDHENMFWYRQDPGLGLRLIYFSYDVKMKEKGDIPEGYSVSREKKERFSLILESASTNQTSMYLCATYAGVAKNIQYFGAGTRLSVL.

The chain is built from TRBV7-9 and TRBJ1-2, with D unresolved. V dropped 7 bases and J dropped 4 bases, with 10 bases sitting between them. The CDR3 contains 12 residues. Germline values: CDR1 SEHNR, CDR2 FQNEAQ (reference sequence). CDR3 residues: CASTIGFYGYTF. In DNA, the CDR3 is TGTGCCAGCACCATCGGCTTCTATGGCTACACCTTC.

Points on this clone: The same CDR3 arises from other DNA sequences in this sample as well. The V gene is TRBV6-5, the J gene TRBJ2-6, with D hard to call. Germline V gives CDR1 MNHEY, CDR2 SVGAGI. Deletions cut 5 bases from V and 0 bases from J, with 2 bases between. The CDR3 has 13 residues. The CDR3 here is CASSGSGANVLTF. The CDR3 nucleotides read TGTGCCAGCAGTGGCTCTGGGGCCAACGTCCTGACTTTC.

Concerning this clone itself: The junction shows a germline mismatch at one end, possibly a read error. The chain uses TRBV4-3 and TRBJ2-1; 7 bases are a match to TRBD2. Germline-derived CDR1 and CDR2 are LGHNA and YSLEER. The CDR3 is made up of 16 amino acids. CDR3 nucleotides: TGCGCCGGCAGCCAAGAACAATTAGCGGGTTACAATGAGCAGTTCTTC. Its translation: CAGSQEQLAGYNEQFF.

Comments on this clone: Other nucleotide sequences in the sample specify the same CDR3. This chain uses TRBV11-2 with TRBJ2-7; a possible D gene is TRBD2 (6 bases). This CDR3 is built from 14 residues. Germline CDR1 SGHAT, CDR2 FQNNGV. V was clipped by 0 bases and J by 1 base, with 7 bases between them. DNA for the CDR3: TGTGCCAGCAGCTTAGATCGGGGGTCCTACGAGCAGTACTTC. Encoded protein: CASSLDRGSYEQYF. Combining the CDR3 with reference TRBV11-2 and TRBJ2-7 gives the whole variable domain EAGVAQSPRYKIIEKRQSVAFWCNPISGHATLYWYQQILGQGPKLLIQFQNNGVVDDSQLPKDRFSAERLKGVDSTLKIQPAKLEDSAVYLCASSLDRGSYEQYFGPGTRLTVT.

This chain connects TRBV6-1 to TRBJ2-7; the D is unclear. CDR3 length: 15 residues. V was cut by 2 bases and J by 2 bases, with 13 bases left in between. Germline-derived CDR1 and CDR2 are MNHNS and SASEGT. The CDR3 DNA reads as TGTGCCAGCAGTGAATCCTCTCCAAATCCCTACGAGCAGTACTTC. It yields the protein CASSESSPNPYEQYF.

This clone was counted a few times. The chain is built from TRBV7-9 and TRBJ2-7; 7 bases line up with TRBD1. The ends lost 2 bases at V and 0 bases at J; junction bases unmatched: 16. Germline values: CDR1 SEHNR, CDR2 FQNEAQ (reference sequence). The CDR3 contains 19 residues. CDR3 sequence reads: CASSLRPGTALEPSYEQYF. CDR3 coding DNA: TGTGCCAGCAGCTTACGCCCCGGGACAGCGCTAGAGCCCTCCTACGAGCAGTACTTC.

This clone occurred a few times. The chain employs TRBV7-9 and TRBJ1-1; tentative D call: TRBD1 (5 bases). Germline V gene data show CDR1 as SEHNR and CDR2 as FQNEAQ (reference sequence). V lost 5 bases and J 5 bases, leaving 9 bases between the germline ends. This CDR3 region has 12 residues. This CDR3 is CASSGHRTEAFF. In DNA, the CDR3 is TGTGCCAGCAGCGGCCACAGGACTGAAGCTTTCTTT. Full variable domain (outside the CDR3, taken from reference TRBV7-9 and TRBJ1-1): DTGVSQNPRHKITKRGQNVTFRCDPISEHNRLYWYRQTLGQGPEFLTYFQNEAQLEKSRLLSDRFSAERPKGSFSTLEIQRTEQGDSAMYLCASSGHRTEAFFGQGTRLTVV.

This clone was picked up a small number of times. This chain joins TRBV10-3 and TRBJ2-1; D is unclear. The CDR3 sequence is 16 residues long. Germline CDR1 is ENHRY and CDR2 is SYGVKD. V lost 3 bases and J 3 bases, leaving 15 bases between the germline ends. DNA for the CDR3: TGTGCCATCAGTGAACATTTGGGCGGAGACTACAATGAGCAGTTCTTC. Translation: CAISEHLGGDYNEQFF.

There are many counts of this clone. This chain joins TRBV4-3 and TRBJ2-2; D is unclear. The CDR3 sequence is 13 residues long. The V gene's germline CDR1 is LGHNA and CDR2 YSLEER. The V end was cut by 6 bases, the J end by 6 bases, with 11 bases between. The DNA of the CDR3 is TGCGCCAGCAGTCCTTCTCTACCCGGGGAGCTGTTTTTT. It translates to CASSPSLPGELFF.

About this clone: Other nucleotide sequences in the sample specify the same CDR3. The V call is TRBV18, the J call TRBJ2-5; 10 bases fit TRBD1. CDR1 is KGHSH, CDR2 LQKENI, per germline. The CDR3 has 14 residues. After removal of 3 bases from V and 3 bases from J, the junction contained 1 base not matched to a gene. The CDR3 region has the DNA TGTGCCAGCTCACCCGGGACAGGGGAAGAGACCCAGTACTTC. It translates to CASSPGTGEETQYF.